This section outlines one TCR beta chain sequence together with its context. This sample is drawn from a study of blood T cell repertoires in COVID-19. Study summary: COVID-19 samples collected from the United States, Italy and Spain covered acute and convalescent phases.

Authors' methods: Amplifying reference gene primers gave estimates of nucleated cell counts. Method: immunoSEQ multiplex PCR; TCRdb's copy keeps in-frame clones and lacks some. The DNA gave D and trimming, while V, J and clone size come from that table. This table has some 490,000 clones, approximately 85% appearing once. The germline V and J ends were trimmed by 6 bases and 0 bases, with 3 bases remaining between them. This CDR3 is 11 amino acids long. Germline assignment: CDR1 MNHEY and CDR2 SVGAGI. Sequenced sample: peripheral blood. The chain carries TRBV6-5 and TRBJ2-7; D not certain. The sequence derives from a human donor in a cohort sampled during active COVID-19. CDR3 in amino acids: CASRASYEQYF. CDR3 nucleotides: TGTGCCAGCAGGGCCTCCTACGAGCAGTACTTC.